This entry lists 27 T cell receptor beta chains sequenced from one sample in a study of cytomegalovirus exposure and HLA in healthy donors. This PCR relied on a set of 60 Vbeta primers and 13 Jbeta primers. Some clones are missing from TCRdb's copy, which holds only in-frame ones; the method was immunoSEQ multiplex PCR. The table includes about 100,000 clones, roughly 79% detected once. Sequenced sample: PBMCs. The receptors originated from a woman in her 40s in good health and CMV-seronegative.

The chain employs TRBV27 and TRBJ2-5, with 7 positions matching TRBD2. Germline CDR1 MNHEY, CDR2 SMNVEV (reference sequence). Trimming took 6 bases from V and 5 from J; bases not matched to a gene: 6. This CDR3 has 13 amino acids. CDR3 in amino acids: CASSPREGETQYF. CDR3 bases: TGTGCCAGCAGCCCGAGGGAGGGTGAGACCCAGTACTTC.

J is TRBJ1-2 and V is TRBV7-9; no clear D gene. The CDR3 has 14 amino acids. The V gene lost 3 bases and the J gene lost 5 bases, with 13 bases spanning the gap. Looked up from germline, CDR1 is SEHNR and CDR2 is FQNEAQ (reference sequence). CDR3 sequence reads: CASSFPGVAYGYTF. Written as DNA, the CDR3 is TGTGCCAGCAGCTTTCCCGGGGTGGCGTATGGCTACACCTTC.

The genes are TRBV15 and TRBJ1-2; the D is unclear. The germline V gene has CDR1 LNHNV and CDR2 YYDKDF (reference sequence). This CDR3 has 13 residues. The ends were cut back, 5 bases at V and 4 bases at J, with 11 bases in the middle. This CDR3 reads CATSGASGYGYTF. CDR3 in DNA: TGTGCCACCAGCGGAGCCAGTGGCTATGGCTACACCTTC.

This clone has a handful of counts. The DNA for the CDR3 is TGTGCCAGCAGGGAATCAGGGGTCAATCAGCCCCAGCATTTT. It translates to CASRESGVNQPQHF. The gene calls are TRBV27 and TRBJ1-5; tentative D call: TRBD1 (6 bases). This CDR3 region has 14 residues. The germline V gene has CDR1 MNHEY and CDR2 SMNVEV (reference sequence). V was pared by 6 bases and J by 3 bases, with 12 bases between.

The rearrangement uses TRBV19 and TRBJ2-5; tentative D call: TRBD2 (6 bases). V lost 3 bases and J 5 bases, leaving 19 bases between the germline ends. Germline assignment: CDR1 LNHDA and CDR2 SQIVND (reference sequence). The CDR3 runs to 16 residues. This CDR3 reads CASSMIPGQGGETQYF. The CDR3 DNA is TGTGCCAGTAGTATGATTCCAGGCCAAGGAGGGGAGACCCAGTACTTC.

The chain couples TRBV6-1 to TRBJ2-7; TRBD1 matches at 9 bases. The CDR3 has 13 amino acids. The V gene's germline CDR1 is MNHNS and CDR2 SASEGT. Trimming cost V 6 bases and J 5 bases; bases outside gene matches: 5. In DNA, the CDR3 is TGTGCCAGCAGCGCGGGACAGGGAAACGAGCAGTACTTC. Translating it yields CASSAGQGNEQYF.

The DNA for the CDR3 is TGCGCCAGCAGCTTGACGGCAGGGTTTCGCTACGAGCAGTACTTC. Translated, it gives CASSLTAGFRYEQYF. The genes are TRBV5-1 and TRBJ2-7, with D tentatively TRBD1 (5 bases). V was trimmed by 1 base and J by 3 bases, leaving 14 bases between them. CDR3 length: 15 residues. The germline V gene encodes CDR1 SGHRS and CDR2 YFSETQ.

The sample holds one count of this clone. The chain combines TRBV29-1 with TRBJ2-5; D not certain. Deletions cut 6 bases from V and 5 bases from J, with 7 bases between. The length of the CDR3 is 10 residues. Germline V lookup: CDR1 SQVTM, CDR2 ANQGSEA. CDR3 nucleotide sequence: TGCAGCGTAGCTAGGGAGACCCAGTACTTC. It is translated as CSVARETQYF.

As to this clone: A read error may produce the germline difference seen at one junction end. The rearrangement joins TRBV7-9 to TRBJ1-3, with 10 bases matching TRBD1. From germline, CDR1 is SEHNR and CDR2 FQNEAQ (reference sequence). The CDR3 has 15 residues. CDR3 region: CSSSLVGTGANTIYF. CDR3 nucleotides: TGTTCCAGCAGCTTAGTAGGGACAGGGGCCAACACCATATATTTT. The full variable domain, with the rest looked up from reference TRBV7-9 and TRBJ1-3, is DTGVSQNPRHKITKRGQNVTFRCDPISEHNRLYWYRQTLGQGPEFLTYFQNEAQLEKSRLLSDRFSAERPKGSFSTLEIQRTEQGDSAMYLCSSSLVGTGANTIYFGEGSWLTVV.

This chain joins TRBV28 and TRBJ2-2, with 7 bases matching TRBD1. Losses at the gene ends were 6 bases for V and 3 bases for J; bases not matched to a gene: 4. The CDR3 runs to 14 residues. Germline V gives CDR1 MDHEN, CDR2 SYDVKM. The CDR3 DNA reads TGTGCCAGCAGCGGGGACAGTTACACCGGGGAGCTGTTTTTT. The encoded protein is CASSGDSYTGELFF.

The chain joins TRBV2 to TRBJ2-3; 16 nucleotides match TRBD2. The V and J ends lost 8 bases and 2 bases, in that order; junction bases with no gene match: 7. The CDR3 has 17 amino acids. From germline, CDR1 is SNHLY and CDR2 FYNNEI. The CDR3 loop reads CASDGTSGGGITDTQYF. The CDR3 DNA follows: TGTGCCAGCGACGGGACTAGCGGGGGGGGGATCACAGATACGCAGTATTTT.

The rearrangement uses TRBV9 and TRBJ1-4; TRBD1 is a possible D gene (5 bases). In germline, CDR1 is SGDLS, CDR2 YYNGEE. This CDR3 is built from 15 residues. Deletions cut 3 bases from V and 3 bases from J, with 12 bases between. This chain's CDR3 is CASSGLEGPNEKLFF. CDR3 sequence (DNA): TGTGCCAGCAGCGGGCTGGAGGGACCTAATGAAAAACTGTTTTTT. The full variable domain, its missing parts supplied by reference TRBV9 and TRBJ1-4, is DSGVTQTPKHLITATGQRVTLRCSPRSGDLSVYWYQQSLDQGLQFLIQYYNGEERAKGNILERFSAQQFPDLHSELNLSSLELGDSALYFCASSGLEGPNEKLFFGSGTQLSVL.

This clone showed up just once. This rearrangement joins TRBV5-1 to TRBJ2-1, with 8 bases that match TRBD1. The junction had 6 bases not matched to a gene; V was cut back by 2 bases and J by 2 bases. The CDR3 consists of 16 residues. Germline V gives CDR1 SGHRS, CDR2 YFSETQ. CDR3 loop: CASSFSDRGAYNEQFF. CDR3 bases: TGCGCCAGCAGCTTTAGTGACAGGGGAGCCTACAATGAGCAGTTCTTC. Supplemented by reference TRBV5-1 and TRBJ2-1, the full variable domain reads KAGVTQTPRYLIKTRGQQVTLSCSPISGHRSVSWYQQTPGQGLQFLFEYFSETQRNKGNFPGRFSGRQFSNSRSEMNVSTLELGDSALYLCASSFSDRGAYNEQFFGPGTRLTVL.

This CDR3 reads CASSSARGARGTGELFF. For the CDR3, the DNA is TGTGCCAGCAGCTCCGCCCGGGGGGCGCGGGGCACCGGGGAGCTGTTTTTT. V and J are TRBV7-2 and TRBJ2-2, with TRBD2 as a possible D gene (7 bases). V shed 4 bases and J shed 4 bases, with 19 bases lying between them. The germline gives CDR1 SGHTA, CDR2 FQGNSA. This CDR3 comprises 17 residues.

A few counts support this clone. The J gene is TRBJ2-3, the V gene TRBV28; TRBD2 matches 7 bases. This CDR3 has 14 residues. J gave up 4 bases and V 5 bases, and 6 bases lay outside the gene matches. Germline CDR1 MDHEN, CDR2 SYDVKM. CDR3 region: CASSDGGLADTQYF. The DNA for the CDR3 is TGTGCCAGCAGTGACGGCGGACTAGCAGATACGCAGTATTTT. Based on the CDR3 plus reference TRBV28 and TRBJ2-3, the full variable domain is DVKVTQSSRYLVKRTGEKVFLECVQDMDHENMFWYRQDPGLGLRLIYFSYDVKMKEKGDIPEGYSVSREKKERFSLILESASTNQTSMYLCASSDGGLADTQYFGPGTRLTVL.

The chain couples TRBV7-9 to TRBJ2-1; TRBD2 aligns across 7 bases. Germline lookup yields CDR1 SEHNR and CDR2 FQNEAQ (reference sequence). This CDR3 is 15 amino acids long. Losses at the gene ends were 0 bases for V and 9 bases for J; bases not matched to a gene: 8. The chain's CDR3 is CASSLAGAGFGEQFF. The CDR3 DNA sequence: TGTGCCAGCAGCTTAGCGGGAGCGGGGTTCGGTGAGCAGTTCTTC.

This clone was seen only once. CDR3: CASSEKGDLSGANVLTF. The CDR3 bases are TGTGCCAGCAGTGAAAAGGGGGACCTCTCTGGGGCCAACGTCCTGACTTTC. The genes are TRBV6-1 and TRBJ2-6; a weak D match, TRBD1 (6 bases). V lost 2 bases to trimming and J lost 0 bases, with 11 bases between them. There are 17 residues in the CDR3. The germline V gene has CDR1 MNHNS and CDR2 SASEGT.

V gene TRBV19 combines with J gene TRBJ2-1; D possibly corresponds to TRBD2 (6 bases). V lost 3 bases to trimming and J lost 7 bases, with 13 bases between them. The CDR3 spans 14 residues. Germline CDR1 LNHDA, CDR2 SQIVND (reference sequence). This CDR3 reads CASSIIGSGNEQFF. In nucleotides, the CDR3 is TGTGCCAGTAGTATTATCGGGAGCGGGAATGAGCAGTTCTTC.

A note on this clone: The junction shows a germline mismatch at one end, possibly a read error. J is TRBJ2-2 and V is TRBV10-1; 9 bases match TRBD2. The CDR3 loop spans 16 amino acids. The germline V gene has CDR1 WNHNN and CDR2 SYGVQD (reference sequence). The CDR3 DNA follows: TGCGCCAGCAGTGAGGGTCTAGCGGGGAACACCGGGGAGCTATTTTTT. Translated: CASSEGLAGNTGELFF.

This chain joins TRBV6-6 and TRBJ2-5, with 8 bases that match TRBD1. The end of the DNA fits TRBJ2-7 better, so the J call may be wrong. CDR1 and CDR2 (germline): MNHNY, SVGAGI (reference sequence). This CDR3 has 15 residues. CDR3 in amino acids: CASSYSWTGSNEQYF. The CDR3, as DNA: TGTGCCAGCAGTTACTCCTGGACAGGGTCTAACGAGCAGTACTTC.

J is TRBJ2-3 and V is TRBV7-8, with 8 bases matching TRBD1. CDR1 and CDR2 from the germline V gene are SGHVS and FQNEAQ. CDR3 length equals 17 residues. J lost 1 base, V lost 0 bases, and 6 bases had no gene match. The CDR3 protein is CASSLAGRGQGTDTQYF. The CDR3 DNA sequence: TGTGCCAGCAGCTTAGCAGGCCGGGGACAGGGCACAGATACGCAGTATTTT.

The chain has TRBV28 and TRBJ2-5, with 7 bases identical to TRBD2. This CDR3 is 14 amino acids long. The germline CDR1 and CDR2 sequences are MDHEN and SYDVKM. The J segment lost 3 bases and the V segment lost 3 bases, leaving 4 bases of the junction unmatched. CDR3 coding DNA: TGTGCCAGCAGTTTTGGGACTATGAAAGAGACCCAGTACTTC. As protein: CASSFGTMKETQYF.

This chain uses TRBV7-9 with TRBJ2-7; 13 bases match TRBD2. The trim removed 4 bases at V and 2 bases at J, leaving 2 bases unmatched. Germline V gene sequence: CDR1 SEHNR, CDR2 FQNEAQ (reference sequence). The CDR3 contains 15 residues. CDR3 DNA sequence: TGTGCCAGCAGCTCCGGACTAGCGGGGGCCTACGAGCAGTACTTC. Amino acids: CASSSGLAGAYEQYF.

This chain links TRBV14 with TRBJ2-7; D may be TRBD2 (5 bases). The germline gives CDR1 SGHDN, CDR2 FVKESK. Trimming removed 0 bases from V and 1 base from J, with 7 bases in between. The CDR3 length is 14 residues. CDR3 sequence: CASSQETGSYEQYF. CDR3 coding DNA: TGTGCCAGCAGCCAAGAAACGGGATCCTACGAGCAGTACTTC.

This clone was found a few times. The CDR3, as DNA: TGTGCCAGCAGCGATAGTGGGGACAGATCATACAATGAGCAGTTCTTC. The encoded protein is CASSDSGDRSYNEQFF. This chain links TRBV7-9 with TRBJ2-1; TRBD1 matches at 7 bases. V lost 5 bases, J lost 4 bases, and 11 bases stayed unmatched. The germline CDR1 and CDR2 sequences are SEHNR and FQNEAQ (reference sequence). The CDR3 sequence is 16 residues long.

The chain carries TRBV5-1 and TRBJ2-1; 7 bases map to TRBD2. Germline CDR1 reads SGHRS; CDR2 reads YFSETQ. The CDR3 contains 17 residues. Trimming removed 0 bases from V and 2 bases from J; junction bases left unmatched: 8. This chain's CDR3 is CASSLARGEGPYNEQFF. Written as DNA, the CDR3 is TGCGCCAGCAGCTTGGCCCGTGGGGAGGGCCCCTACAATGAGCAGTTCTTC. The full variable domain, rest sourced from reference TRBV5-1 and TRBJ2-1, is KAGVTQTPRYLIKTRGQQVTLSCSPISGHRSVSWYQQTPGQGLQFLFEYFSETQRNKGNFPGRFSGRQFSNSRSEMNVSTLELGDSALYLCASSLARGEGPYNEQFFGPGTRLTVL.

This chain joins TRBV28 and TRBJ1-4; the match to TRBD1 covers 8 bases. V was pared by 5 bases and J by 4 bases, with 6 bases of the junction left unmatched. The CDR3 loop spans 15 amino acids. Per the germline V gene, CDR1 is MDHEN and CDR2 is SYDVKM. The CDR3 DNA reads TGTGCCAGCAGTAACAGGGGGTCCTATAATGAAAAACTGTTTTTT. Translated, it gives CASSNRGSYNEKLFF. Combining the CDR3 with reference TRBV28 and TRBJ1-4 gives the whole variable domain DVKVTQSSRYLVKRTGEKVFLECVQDMDHENMFWYRQDPGLGLRLIYFSYDVKMKEKGDIPEGYSVSREKKERFSLILESASTNQTSMYLCASSNRGSYNEKLFFGSGTQLSVL.